This T cell receptor beta chain is drawn from a study of T-cell reconstitution after alpha-beta-depleted transplantation in children. Molecular barcoding with unique molecular identifiers was used for the TCRbeta library. TCRdb processed the PCR reads anew with MiXCR; each CDR3 protein has one entry. Of over 90,000 distinct CDR3 sequences detected, approximately 8% appear once; the ten largest clones hold 16%. Germline lookup yields CDR1 DFQATT and CDR2 SNEGSKA (reference sequence). The length of the CDR3 is 14 residues. The TCR sequence derives from a boy aged 2 to 10 with acute lymphoblastic leukemia, due to receive a stem cell transplant. The chain joins TRBV20-1 to TRBJ2-3; 10 bases align to TRBD2. The source was PBMCs, collected before TCRalphabeta/CD19-depleted stem cell transplant. In DNA, the CDR3 is TGCTGCGCTAGAGATAGCGGGGGGTGGGATACGCAGTATTTT. This codes for CCARDSGGWDTQYF.